This TCR beta chain comes out of a study of cytomegalovirus exposure and HLA in healthy donors. Whole-study results and caveats: Links to common viral pathogens appeared, in a later analysis, for several of the most significant clusters. In the analysis, some V segments, TRBV6-2 and TRBV6-3 included, were excluded as indistinguishable. Confirmation was obtained in vitro that a few CMV-associated chains are specific for CMV antigens.

This clone was detected only a few times. The target antigen is unknown. There are 15 residues in the CDR3. Germline V gene lookup returns CDR1 MNHEY and CDR2 SVGAGI. V lost 6 bases, J lost 3 bases, and 12 bases lay in between. The PCR had 60 Vbeta and 13 Jbeta primers. The repertoire was sequenced with immunoSEQ multiplex PCR; TCRdb's copy has only in-frame clones and lacks some. The sample shows tens of thousands of clones, more than 70% of them seen only once. The receptor's source is a man aged 35 to 55 in good health and CMV-seronegative. Sequencing was done on a sample of PBMCs. The chain joins TRBV6-5 to TRBJ2-6, with D possibly matching TRBD2 (5 bases). The CDR3 region has the DNA TGTGCCAGCAGCCGAGGGAAGTATGGGGCCAACGTCCTGACTTTC. Translation: CASSRGKYGANVLTF.